These 22 T cell receptor beta chains originate from one sample sequenced in a study of blood T cell repertoires in COVID-19. The repertoire was sequenced with immunoSEQ multiplex PCR; TCRdb's copy has only in-frame clones and lacks some. The sample lists hundreds of thousands of clones; approximately 90% were seen once. Specimen: peripheral blood. All receptors derive from a woman aged 18-29 years with acute or convalescent COVID-19.

The chain has TRBV6-5 and TRBJ2-3, with a tentative D call TRBD2 (5 bases). This CDR3 spans 15 amino acids. Trimming took 0 bases from V and 1 from J, leaving 8 bases between them. The germline gives CDR1 MNHEY, CDR2 SVGAGI. The CDR3 sequence: CASSYSRGRTDTQYF. CDR3 nucleotides: TGTGCCAGCAGTTACTCTCGGGGTCGCACAGATACGCAGTATTTT.

This clone was seen just once. The chain has TRBV5-1 and TRBJ2-2; D uncertain. Germline V gene data show CDR1 as SGHRS and CDR2 as YFSETQ. Trimming removed 5 bases from V and 8 bases from J, with 16 bases in between. This CDR3 region has 14 residues. The CDR3 loop reads CASSASSTGGELFF. Written as DNA, the CDR3 is TGCGCCAGCAGTGCGTCATCCACCGGTGGGGAGCTGTTTTTT. The full variable domain, with the rest looked up from reference TRBV5-1 and TRBJ2-2, is KAGVTQTPRYLIKTRGQQVTLSCSPISGHRSVSWYQQTPGQGLQFLFEYFSETQRNKGNFPGRFSGRQFSNSRSEMNVSTLELGDSALYLCASSASSTGGELFFGEGSRLTVL.

The rearrangement joins TRBV15 to TRBJ2-3; 7 bases fit TRBD2. Germline CDR1 LNHNV, CDR2 YYDKDF (reference sequence). The CDR3 totals 15 residues. V lost 3 bases, J lost 2 bases, and 5 bases stayed unmatched. The CDR3 spells CATSRGRGATDTQYF. CDR3 nucleotide sequence: TGTGCCACCAGCAGGGGGAGGGGAGCCACAGATACGCAGTATTTT.

This chain uses TRBV6-5 with TRBJ2-2; TRBD1 matches at 10 bases. The CDR3 extends over 15 amino acids. Per germline, CDR1 MNHEY and CDR2 SVGAGI. V was clipped by 6 bases and J by 3 bases; unmatched bases: 4. CDR3 nucleotide sequence: TGTGCCAGCAGGCGGACAGGGGGTTACACCGGGGAGCTGTTTTTT. This codes for CASRRTGGYTGELFF.

This clone was seen only a few times. The chain couples TRBV9 to TRBJ2-1; 9 nucleotides line up with TRBD2. This CDR3 is built from 18 residues. Germline trimming cut 0 bases from V and 2 bases from J; bases unmatched to any gene: 9. In germline, CDR1 is SGDLS, CDR2 YYNGEE. This CDR3 is CASSVVTSGGPAYNEQFF. The DNA for the CDR3 is TGTGCCAGCAGCGTAGTTACCAGCGGGGGGCCAGCCTACAATGAGCAGTTCTTC.

This chain connects TRBV9 to TRBJ1-5, with D possibly matching TRBD1 (5 bases). V was trimmed by 0 bases and J by 5 bases, leaving 9 bases between them. Germline assignment: CDR1 SGDLS and CDR2 YYNGEE. This CDR3 region has 14 residues. CDR3 DNA sequence: TGTGCCAGCAGCGTAGACCCCAGGGATCAGCCCCAGCATTTT. This gives the protein CASSVDPRDQPQHF.

V usage is TRBV5-5 and J usage is TRBJ1-3; maybe TRBD1 (6 bases). This CDR3 spans 15 amino acids. V lost 1 base and J lost 4, with 12 bases in between. Germline loops: CDR1 SGHKS, CDR2 YYEKEE (reference sequence). CDR3 bases: TGTGCCAGCAGCTTGTGGACAGTTGACGGAAACACCATATATTTT. It yields the protein CASSLWTVDGNTIYF. The variable domain in full, completed from reference TRBV5-5 and TRBJ1-3, reads DAGVTQSPTHLIKTRGQQVTLRCSPISGHKSVSWYQQVLGQGPQFIFQYYEKEERGRGNFPDRFSARQFPNYSSELNVNALLLGDSALYLCASSLWTVDGNTIYFGEGSWLTVV.

DNA of the CDR3: TGTGCCAGCGCCGGGGTCGGCCGGGGGGTACCCTATGGCTACACCTTC. Amino acids: CASAGVGRGVPYGYTF. This sequence joins TRBV19 and TRBJ1-2, with a possible D match to TRBD1 (5 bases). The CDR3 is 16 amino acids. Germline lookup yields CDR1 LNHDA and CDR2 SQIVND (reference sequence). The ends were cut back, 9 bases at V and 4 bases at J, with 24 bases in the middle. The whole variable domain, remainder taken from reference TRBV19 and TRBJ1-2, is DGGITQSPKYLFRKEGQNVTLSCEQNLNHDAMYWYRQDPGQGLRLIYYSQIVNDFQKGDIAEGYSVSREKKESFPLTVTSAQKNPTAFYLCASAGVGRGVPYGYTFGSGTRLTVV.

The chain is built from TRBV27 and TRBJ1-5; tentative D call: TRBD1 (5 bases). Per the germline V gene, CDR1 is MNHEY and CDR2 is SMNVEV (reference sequence). Trimming left V 4 bases short and J 0 bases short, with 10 bases between. The CDR3 is made up of 15 amino acids. In DNA, the CDR3 is TGTGCCAGCAGTTCTAAGGGGTTTAGCAATCAGCCCCAGCATTTT. The encoded protein is CASSSKGFSNQPQHF.

This clone is a singleton in its sample. CDR3 sequence reads: CASSPLGTGPGNTIYF. DNA for the CDR3: TGTGCCAGCAGCCCTCTCGGGACAGGGCCTGGAAACACCATATATTTT. V is TRBV27 and J is TRBJ1-3, with 9 bases lining up with TRBD1. V trimming: 6 bases; J trimming: 2 bases; junction bases outside the gene matches: 8. The CDR3 is 16 amino acids. Germline V gene sequence: CDR1 MNHEY, CDR2 SMNVEV (reference sequence).

This chain joins TRBV29-1 and TRBJ1-2; 7 nucleotides agree with TRBD1. The germline V gene encodes CDR1 SQVTM and CDR2 ANQGSEA. The CDR3 sequence is 11 residues long. Trimming took 5 bases from V and 10 from J; bases not matched to a gene: 7. The CDR3 DNA reads as TGCAGCGTTTCCGCAACAGGGGACTACACCTTC. It translates to CSVSATGDYTF.

This clone showed up just once. The V call is TRBV4-1, the J call TRBJ2-7; TRBD1 might be the D (5 bases). The ends were cut back, 9 bases at V and 0 bases at J, with 9 bases in the middle. The CDR3 covers 12 residues. Germline V gives CDR1 MGHRA, CDR2 YSYEKL. CDR3 loop: CASTGSSYEQYF. In DNA, the CDR3 is TGCGCCAGTACAGGAAGCTCCTACGAGCAGTACTTC.

The rearrangement joins TRBV11-2 to TRBJ1-1, with D maybe TRBD1 (5 bases). The CDR3 contains 20 residues. V gave up 0 bases and J gave up 4 bases, with 27 bases separating them. Germline loops: CDR1 SGHAT, CDR2 FQNNGV. In nucleotides, the CDR3 is TGTGCCAGCAGCTTAGATCCCCAGGGTTCGGTTTCGGTTTGGGGCACTGAAGCTTTCTTT. This encodes CASSLDPQGSVSVWGTEAFF.

The V and J genes are TRBV6-2 or TRBV6-3 and TRBJ1-2; D may be TRBD1 (5 bases). This CDR3 comprises 17 residues. Germline-derived CDR1 and CDR2 are MNHEY and SVGEGT. Trimming took off 2 bases at V and 4 bases at J, with 20 bases between the two ends. CDR3 nucleotides: TGTGCCAGCAGTTACAGGGCGACCGGGGGAGGAGTCTATGGCTACACCTTC. Amino acids: CASSYRATGGGVYGYTF.

This chain uses TRBV6-1 with TRBJ2-2; 11 positions agree with TRBD1. CDR1 and CDR2 from the germline V gene are MNHNS and SASEGT. There are 16 residues in the CDR3. Trimming took 6 bases from V and 4 from J; bases not matched to a gene: 7. The chain's CDR3 is CASSERDRGTTGELFF. CDR3 nucleotides: TGTGCCAGCAGCGAACGGGACAGGGGGACCACCGGGGAGCTGTTTTTT.

This clone appeared a single time. The genes are TRBV6-1 and TRBJ2-5; 11 bases match TRBD2. The CDR3 totals 15 residues. Losses at the gene ends were 1 base for V and 2 bases for J; bases not matched to a gene: 0. CDR1 is MNHNS and CDR2 is SASEGT in the germline V gene. CDR3 region: CASSEVAGGQETQYF. DNA of the CDR3: TGTGCCAGCAGTGAAGTAGCGGGGGGGCAAGAGACCCAGTACTTC.

V and J are TRBV10-3 and TRBJ2-7, with TRBD2 matching over 8 bases. Germline CDR1 reads ENHRY; CDR2 reads SYGVKD. V trimming: 10 bases; J trimming: 1 base; junction bases outside the gene matches: 6. The CDR3 consists of 13 residues. DNA for the CDR3: TGTGCCACGGGGGGGAATCCTTCCTACGAGCAGTACTTC. It specifies CATGGNPSYEQYF.

The chain links TRBV3-1 (or the pseudogene TRBV3-2) to TRBJ1-6; TRBD1 is a possible D gene (5 bases). Germline V gives CDR1 LGHDT, CDR2 YNNKEL (reference sequence). Trimming pared 7 bases from V and 8 bases from J, leaving 15 bases between. The CDR3 extends over 14 amino acids. CDR3 residues: CASKPGRDDSPLHF. CDR3 coding DNA: TGTGCCAGCAAACCAGGGAGGGATGATTCACCCCTCCACTTT.

V and J are TRBV7-2 and TRBJ1-2; 7 bases match TRBD1. Unmatched junction bases numbered 3, after V lost 2 bases and J lost 0 bases. CDR3 length: 15 amino acids. Germline V lookup: CDR1 SGHTA, CDR2 FQGNSA. The CDR3 here is CASSLTGQSNYGYTF. CDR3 DNA sequence: TGTGCCAGCAGCTTAACGGGACAGTCTAACTATGGCTACACCTTC.

The chain links TRBV7-6 to TRBJ1-1, with no clear D. V lost 4 bases, J lost 2 bases, and 26 bases lay in between. Germline V gene sequence: CDR1 SGHVS, CDR2 FNYEAQ. CDR3 length: 19 residues. The CDR3 region has the DNA TGTGCCAGCAGCTCGGCAGCAAGAGGCGAAGAGGCTCTAAACACTGAAGCTTTCTTT. Its translation is CASSSAARGEEALNTEAFF.

This clone was counted only a few times. The gene calls are TRBV10-3 and TRBJ1-2; 7 bases match TRBD1. CDR1 is ENHRY and CDR2 is SYGVKD in the germline V gene. Trimming removed 6 bases from V and 4 bases from J; junction bases left unmatched: 11. This CDR3 has 15 amino acids. This CDR3 reads CAIRLQGLPPYGYTF. Here the CDR3 DNA reads TGTGCCATCAGACTACAGGGGCTACCCCCCTATGGCTACACCTTC.

In this sample, this clone turned up a few times. The chain links TRBV5-1 to TRBJ1-3; 7 bases align to TRBD1. V lost 4 bases and J lost 4; bases outside the gene matches: 5. Germline CDR1 SGHRS, CDR2 YFSETQ. CDR3 length equals 14 residues. CDR3 residues: CASSVRGYGNTIYF. The CDR3 coding sequence is TGCGCCAGCAGCGTCAGGGGGTACGGAAACACCATATATTTT.